The rows below give T cell receptor beta chains drawn from one sample of a study of shared clonotypes between healthy human individuals. Data came from immunoSEQ multiplex PCR; TCRdb stores just in-frame clones and leaves some out. The sample holds 650,000 to 700,000 clones, less than 95% seen once. The sequenced sample was memory CD8+ T cells from PBMCs. The receptors here all came from a man aged 18 to 30 in good health. Some clones in this sample may be carry-over from other donors' samples. Both conserved end residues are part of each CDR3. A D gene is named only where the DNA matches it firmly. Part of the rows lack a size; the others show once, few, many or a class for expanded clones.

TRBJ1-2 TRBV5-4 NA NA TGTGCCAGCAGTGTGAGGTGGGACGGCTATAACTATGGCTACACCTTC CASSVRWDGYNYGYTF
TRBJ2-7 TRBV7-9 TRBD1 NA TGTGCCAGCAGCCCCCGGACAGGGCCCTACGAGCAGTACTTC CASSPRTGPYEQYF
TRBJ1-5 TRBV5-4 NA NA TGTGCCAGCAGCTTGTGGGGGGACGGCAATCAGCCCCAGCATTTT CASSLWGDGNQPQHF
TRBJ2-3 TRBV10-3 TRBD2 once TGTGCCATCAGTGACGTGACTAGCGAGGAGGATACGCAGTATTTT CAISDVTSEEDTQYF
TRBJ2-1 TRBV7-6 NA NA TGTGCCAGCAGCGCGACAGATGTCTACAATGAGCAGTTCTTC CASSATDVYNEQFF
TRBJ2-1 TRBV7-9 TRBD2 NA TGTGCCAGCAGCCCAGGACTAGCGGGGGCGGGGTTCTTC CASSPGLAGAGFF
TRBJ1-1 TRBV6-1 NA NA TGTGCCTGCAGCTTGAGCACTGAAGCTTTCTTT CACSLSTEAFF
TRBJ1-1 TRBV30 NA few TGTGCCTGGAGTGTGATGAGGGGTAGCACTGAAGCTTTCTTT CAWSVMRGSTEAFF
TRBJ1-1 TRBV5-8 NA NA TGTGCCAGCAGCTTGGGTGGACGGCCGAACACTGAAGCTTTCTTT CASSLGGRPNTEAFF
TRBJ2-7 TRBV4-1 NA NA TGCGCCAGCAGCCAGCTGATGGGGGCGTTTCAGGACGAGCAGTACTTC CASSQLMGAFQDEQYF
TRBJ2-2 TRBV15 NA NA TGTGCCACCGGGGCGGACACCGGGGAGCTGTTTTTT CATGADTGELFF
TRBJ2-5 TRBV4-3 TRBD2 NA TGCGCCAGCAGTCCGGGACTAGCAGTCCAAGAGACCCAGTACTTC CASSPGLAVQETQYF
TRBJ2-2 TRBV4-1 TRBD2 NA TGCGCCAGCAGCCTTCGACTAGCGGGAAACACCGGGGAGCTGTTTTTT CASSLRLAGNTGELFF
TRBJ2-1 TRBV4-1 NA NA TGCGCCAGCAGCCAAGATCGTGCAGTAGAGCAGTTCTTC CASSQDRAVEQFF
TRBJ2-5 TRBV5-6 TRBD2 NA TGTGCCAGCAGCTTTGGGACTAGCGCGTACCAAGAGACCCAGTACTTC CASSFGTSAYQETQYF
TRBJ1-2 TRBV11-2 NA NA TGTGCCAGCAGCCCCAGGGGTAACTATGGCTACACCTTC CASSPRGNYGYTF
TRBJ2-7 TRBV28 TRBD2 NA TGTGCCAGCAGCCTCAGACTAGCCCCGTACGAGCAGTACTTC CASSLRLAPYEQYF
TRBJ2-7 TRBV28 NA NA TGTGCCAGCAGTATCCCGACAGGAGGGTACGAGCAGTACTTC CASSIPTGGYEQYF
TRBJ2-2 TRBV13 TRBD1 NA TGTGCCAGCAGCCCGTGGGGACAGGGGGACACCGGGGAGCTGTTTTTT CASSPWGQGDTGELFF
TRBJ1-2 TRBV5-6 NA NA TGTGCCAGCAGCTCCCTTGGGGGTGGCTACACCTTC CASSSLGGGYTF
TRBJ2-7 TRBV28 NA NA TGTGCCAGCAGTTTGAGGGTAACAGGGCAAGAGCAGTACTTC CASSLRVTGQEQYF
TRBJ1-4 TRBV28 NA NA TGTGCCGGCAGTTTTCCAGGGGTAGAAAAACTGTTTTTT CAGSFPGVEKLFF
TRBJ1-2 TRBV6-6 NA NA TGTGCCAGCACCCTAAACTCCGGTAGTGGTTTCGATGGCTACACCTTC CASTLNSGSGFDGYTF
TRBJ2-7 TRBV9 TRBD2 NA TGTGCCAGCAGCGTAGGGACTAGCGACTCCTACGAGCAGTACTTC CASSVGTSDSYEQYF
TRBJ2-1 TRBV6-5 TRBD2 NA TGTGCCAGCAGCTTCCGGACTAGCAATGAGCAGTTCTTC CASSFRTSNEQFF
TRBJ2-7 TRBV5-1 TRBD1 NA TGCGCCAGCAGCTTTACCGGACAGGGCGCCGACGAGCAGTACTTC CASSFTGQGADEQYF
TRBJ1-2 TRBV13 TRBD1 NA TGTGCCAGCAGGGGACAGGGGGGGATTGGCTACACCTTC CASRGQGGIGYTF
TRBJ2-3 TRBV13 TRBD2 NA TGTGCCAGCAGCACAAGGACTAGCGCAACAGATACGCAGTATTTT CASSTRTSATDTQYF
TRBJ2-7 TRBV4-1 TRBD2 NA TGCGCCAGCAGCCAAGAAAGGAGCGGGACCCCCCGGTACGAGCAGTACTTC CASSQERSGTPRYEQYF
TRBJ2-1 TRBV27 NA NA TGTGCCAGCAGCCCAGGACAGACCCCGGGGAATGAGCAGTTCTTC CASSPGQTPGNEQFF
TRBJ2-5 TRBV6-6 TRBD1 NA TGTGCCAGCAGTAGGGACAGGGCAGAGGAGACCCAGTACTTC CASSRDRAEETQYF
TRBJ1-5 TRBV28 NA NA TGTGCCAGCACCCTTCTGTTGGGCAATCAGCCCCAGCATTTT CASTLLLGNQPQHF
TRBJ2-7 TRBV9 TRBD2 NA TGTGCCAGCAGCGACGGGACTAGCGGAACGAGGGTTGGCGAGCAGTACTTC CASSDGTSGTRVGEQYF
TRBJ1-1 TRBV28 NA NA TGTGCCAGCAGCTCGCGGGGCCCTGAAGCTTTCTTT CASSSRGPEAFF
TRBJ2-7 TRBV28 TRBD1 NA TGTGCCAGCAGGGTACAGGGGATAAGGTCCTACGAGCAGTACTTC CASRVQGIRSYEQYF
TRBJ1-1 TRBV25-1 NA NA TGTGCCAGCAGTGGCCTCAGGGCGAACACTGAAGCTTTCTTT CASSGLRANTEAFF
TRBJ2-3 TRBV9 NA NA TGTGCCAGCAGCGCCACCGGGCGGGTGAGCACAGATACGCAGTATTTT CASSATGRVSTDTQYF
TRBJ2-2 TRBV27 TRBD2 NA TGTGCCAGCAGTTCTAGCGGCTCGAACACCGGGGAGCTGTTTTTT CASSSSGSNTGELFF
TRBJ2-7 TRBV28 NA NA NA CASSLVGTGTLNF